The T cell receptor beta chain described here comes from a study of graft-versus-host responses after intestinal transplantation. The wider study: Multivisceral, liver-intestinal, or isolated intestinal grafts were transplanted into recipients. For around three years after anti-thymocyte globulin induction, all recipients took tacrolimus and steroids. Study-level results: GvH clonotypes were identified within recipient marrow, with a subset emerging first in ileum or blood. The study associated peak circulating GvH clone levels with early post-transplant HvG declines.

Note on this clone: The target antigen is unknown.

The method was immunoSEQ multiplex PCR; TCRdb's version includes in-frame clones alone and lacks a portion of them. The sample lists approximately 99,000 clones, just under 95% occurring once. This clonotype originated in a human donor who was the organ donor for an intestinal transplant. Sequences were derived from unstimulated CD8+ T cells sorted from spleen or lymph node cells, sampled before transplant.

DNA of the CDR3: TGTGCCAGCAGCGAATTTGGCCTCTTCTACGAGCAGTACTTC. This encodes CASSEFGLFYEQYF. The chain is built from TRBV7-7 and TRBJ2-7; D is unresolved. Germline assignment: CDR1 SSHAT and CDR2 FNYEAQ (reference sequence). Trimming removed 5 bases at V and 3 bases at J, with 14 bases between. This CDR3 has 14 amino acids.